This TCR beta chain was obtained from a study of Graves' ophthalmopathy and Graves' hyperthyroidism. This clonotype appeared a few times. Germline CDR1 reads SGHVS; CDR2 reads FQNEAQ. The CDR3 has 15 amino acids. V gave up 1 base and J gave up 7 bases; unmatched junction bases: 5. Scientists amplified the TCR beta CDR3 regions from RNA transcripts. First-round RT-PCR with HTBI primers preceded a second-round multiplex PCR. TCRdb passed the multiplex PCR reads through MiXCR, listing each CDR3 protein once. The sample lists about 590,000 distinct CDR3 sequences; 35% to 40% were seen once. This receptor was identified in an adult man with Graves' hyperthyroidism. J is TRBJ2-2 and V is TRBV7-8, with TRBD2 matching over 8 bases. Material: peripheral blood or thyroid tissue (not recorded which). As DNA, the CDR3 is TGTGCCAGCAGCTTAGGAGCGGGAGACATCGGGGAGCTGTTTTTT. Translating it yields CASSLGAGDIGELFF.